This section outlines one T cell receptor beta chain sequence together with its context. The antigen remains undetermined. 13 Jbeta primers and 60 Vbeta primers were used for the PCR. Repertoires were generated with immunoSEQ multiplex PCR, while TCRdb's copy carries only in-frame clones and drops some. Here the sample spans 180,000 or so clones, roughly 10% being singletons. The sample is drawn from a study of cytomegalovirus exposure and HLA in healthy donors. Study overall: An earlier analysis found roughly 100 million unique TCR beta sequences from 150 million to 200 million T cells. Study-wide findings and caveats: Accurate HLA-A and HLA-B prediction from TCR beta sequences was reported for most subjects. It was confirmed in vitro that a few of the CMV-associated chains were specific for CMV antigens.

The CDR3 has 15 amino acids. Germline CDR1 is MNHNS and CDR2 is SASEGT. V dropped 6 bases and J dropped 6; count of bases not matched to a gene: 9. This chain connects TRBV6-1 to TRBJ1-5; 9 bases line up with TRBD1. This receptor was obtained from a woman in her twenties or thirties in good health and CMV-seropositive. Sequencing input: PBMCs. The chain's CDR3 is CASSAFGQGRQPQHF. CDR3 sequence (DNA): TGTGCCAGCAGCGCTTTCGGACAGGGGCGTCAGCCCCAGCATTTT.